This passage covers 15 T cell receptor beta chains from one sample sequenced in a study of cytomegalovirus exposure and HLA in healthy donors. PCR primers comprised 60 Vbeta and 13 Jbeta primers. Produced via immunoSEQ multiplex PCR; TCRdb's table is partial and in-frame only. The data contain some 180,000 clones, about 85% of them singletons. Sequences were obtained from PBMCs. The source is a man aged 25 to 40 in good health and CMV-seropositive.

V usage is TRBV19 and J usage is TRBJ1-1, with no clear D. Germline-derived CDR1 and CDR2 are LNHDA and SQIVND (reference sequence). The CDR3 sequence is 13 residues long. The V and J ends lost 5 bases and 0 bases respectively, with 7 bases between them. For the CDR3, the DNA is TGTGCCAGTAGTTTCCAGATGAACACTGAAGCTTTCTTT. Translated: CASSFQMNTEAFF.

Remarks on this clone: At one of its ends the junction is not consistent with the germline gene, which may arise from a read error. The chain couples TRBV7-9 to TRBJ2-1; 7 bases fit TRBD1. The CDR3 covers 15 residues. Germline CDR1 and CDR2: SEHNR and FQNEAQ (reference sequence). DNA of the CDR3: TGTTCCAGCAGCCAAATTACAGGGGAAGTCAATGAGCAGTTCTTC. Encoded protein: CSSSQITGEVNEQFF. Using reference TRBV7-9 and TRBJ2-1 for the parts outside the CDR3, the full variable domain is DTGVSQNPRHKITKRGQNVTFRCDPISEHNRLYWYRQTLGQGPEFLTYFQNEAQLEKSRLLSDRFSAERPKGSFSTLEIQRTEQGDSAMYLCSSSQITGEVNEQFFGPGTRLTVL.

V gene TRBV5-8 combines with J gene TRBJ1-1; D ambiguous. CDR3 length: 15 residues. Germline V gives CDR1 SGHTS, CDR2 YDEGEE. Trimming shortened V by 4 bases and J by 0 bases, and 13 bases separated the two germline ends. The DNA for the CDR3 is TGTGCCAGCAGCGGATCTGGACTTCTGAACACTGAAGCTTTCTTT. Its protein product is CASSGSGLLNTEAFF.

The chain carries TRBV18 and TRBJ2-2, with TRBD2 as a possible D gene (6 bases). The germline gives CDR1 KGHSH, CDR2 LQKENI. The CDR3 extends over 17 amino acids. V was shortened by 5 bases and J by 4 bases, with 20 bases between the two germline ends. The CDR3 here is CASSVGLPRPGTGELFF. The CDR3 region has the DNA TGTGCCAGCTCAGTGGGACTCCCTAGACCCGGCACCGGGGAGCTGTTTTTT.

This clone appeared once. The CDR3 here is CASSAGLGRGEGGQYF. The CDR3 region has the DNA TGTGCCAGCAGCGCTGGCCTCGGGAGAGGGGAGGGGGGGCAGTATTTT. The chain uses TRBV9 and TRBJ2-3, with D possibly being TRBD2 (7 bases). Looked up from germline, CDR1 is SGDLS and CDR2 is YYNGEE. The CDR3 runs 16 residues. The V gene lost 3 bases and the J gene lost 11 bases, with 25 bases spanning the gap.

This clone has a count of ten or more. The CDR3 loop is CASSGTGFDTGELFF. CDR3 DNA: TGTGCCAGCAGTGGGACAGGGTTTGACACCGGGGAGCTGTTTTTT. This chain links TRBV6-1 with TRBJ2-2; 8 bases line up with TRBD1. CDR1 and CDR2 (germline): MNHNS, SASEGT. Trimming removed 4 bases from V and 3 bases from J; junction bases left unmatched: 4. The CDR3 length is 15 residues.

V usage is TRBV6-1 and J usage is TRBJ2-3; D is possibly TRBD2 (5 bases). The CDR3 is 16 amino acids. Germline-derived CDR1 and CDR2 are MNHNS and SASEGT. Trimming cost V 2 bases and J 5 bases, with 17 bases left between them. The CDR3 bases are TGTGCCAGCAGTGAAAGACATCCCCCTGCGGGAGATACGCAGTATTTT. This codes for CASSERHPPAGDTQYF.

The chain is built from TRBV7-3 and TRBJ2-2; the D is unclear. V dropped 5 bases and J dropped 4 bases, with 8 bases sitting between them. Germline V gene data show CDR1 as SGHTA and CDR2 as FQGTGA. There are 13 residues in the CDR3. The CDR3, as DNA: TGTGCCAGCAGCAAAACCGGCACCGGGGAGCTGTTTTTT. As protein: CASSKTGTGELFF.

This CDR3 is CASSPGTRVTDTQYF. The CDR3 nucleotides are TGTGCCAGTAGTCCGGGGACTAGGGTAACAGATACGCAGTATTTT. This chain joins TRBV19 and TRBJ2-3; 8 bases agree with TRBD2. CDR3 size: 15 residues. V lost 5 bases, J lost 3 bases, and 7 bases stayed unmatched. Per germline, CDR1 LNHDA and CDR2 SQIVND (reference sequence). The entire variable domain, with the rest obtained from reference TRBV19 and TRBJ2-3, is as follows: DGGITQSPKYLFRKEGQNVTLSCEQNLNHDAMYWYRQDPGQGLRLIYYSQIVNDFQKGDIAEGYSVSREKKESFPLTVTSAQKNPTAFYLCASSPGTRVTDTQYFGPGTRLTVL.

The CDR3 loop is CASSLGRSGTAPGEQYF. CDR3 DNA: TGTGCCAGCAGCTTAGGCCGATCCGGGACGGCGCCGGGGGAGCAGTACTTC. The J gene is TRBJ2-5, the V gene TRBV11-2; perhaps TRBD2 as D (6 bases). The CDR3 consists of 17 residues. V was clipped by 1 base and J by 11 bases, with 26 bases between them. Germline V gene sequence: CDR1 SGHAT, CDR2 FQNNGV.

The chain uses TRBV6-5 and TRBJ2-3, with D hard to call. CDR3 length: 15 amino acids. Trimming stripped 4 bases from V and 2 bases from J, with 13 bases between. CDR1 and CDR2 (germline): MNHEY, SVGAGI. The CDR3 DNA follows: TGTGCCAGCAGTTGGGCCCCTCAACCCACAGATACGCAGTATTTT. Translating it yields CASSWAPQPTDTQYF.

Only a few counts were recorded for this clone. This chain uses TRBV12-5 with TRBJ1-1; D is unclear. Germline CDR1 LGHNT, CDR2 FRNRAP. V was shortened by 6 bases and J by 7 bases, with 9 bases between the two germline ends. CDR3 length: 11 residues. The CDR3 nucleotides are TGTGCTAGTGGGTCGGGAGTTGAAGCTTTCTTT. Protein: CASGSGVEAFF.

In regard to this clone: The junction and the germline gene differ at one end; a read error may be behind it. The chain links TRBV7-9 to TRBJ1-4; D is perhaps TRBD1 (6 bases). CDR3 length: 16 residues. Germline CDR1 is SEHNR and CDR2 is FQNEAQ (reference sequence). CDR3 bases: TGTTCCAGCAGCCGAGACAGGACCTCGGCTAATGAAAAACTGTTTTTT. It codes for CSSSRDRTSANEKLFF.

CDR3 protein: CASSLGSGHHNEQFF. CDR3 nucleotide sequence: TGTGCCAGCAGCTTGGGTAGCGGGCATCACAATGAGCAGTTCTTC. This chain uses TRBV5-6 with TRBJ2-1, with 7 bases that match TRBD2. CDR1 is SGHDT, CDR2 YYEEEE, per germline. V was clipped by 0 bases and J by 5 bases; unmatched bases: 5. The CDR3 contains 15 residues.

A remark on this clone: A read error may produce the germline difference seen at one junction end. The J gene is TRBJ1-5, the V gene TRBV5-5, with 11 bases identical to TRBD1. From germline, CDR1 is SGHKS and CDR2 YYEKEE (reference sequence). The length of the CDR3 is 15 residues. The CDR3 nucleotides read TGTGCCAGCAGCGGGGGACAGGGGGATTATCAACCCCAGCATTTT. Residues: CASSGGQGDYQPQHF.